The clone carrying this TCR beta chain appeared a single time. This sample was included in a study of blood T cell repertoires in COVID-19. Clones were sequenced by immunoSEQ multiplex PCR, and TCRdb holds only the in-frame ones, with some missing. The sample consists of roughly 170,000 clones, roughly 80% of them appearing once. V was clipped by 9 bases and J by 3 bases; unmatched bases: 7. This CDR3 has 14 residues. Germline CDR1 LNHDA, CDR2 SQIVND (reference sequence). Assignments of participants to cohorts depended upon their own reported clinical history. The sample taken for sequencing was PBMCs or T cells enriched from blood (not recorded which). The sequence derives from a man aged 45 to 65 who had recovered from COVID-19. The chain combines TRBV19 with TRBJ2-5; TRBD2 matches 10 bases. The CDR3 DNA follows: TGTGCCAGCCAAACCCTAGCGGGGGAAGAGACCCAGTACTTC. Amino acid sequence: CASQTLAGEETQYF. Using reference TRBV19 and TRBJ2-5 for the parts outside the CDR3, the full variable domain is DGGITQSPKYLFRKEGQNVTLSCEQNLNHDAMYWYRQDPGQGLRLIYYSQIVNDFQKGDIAEGYSVSREKKESFPLTVTSAQKNPTAFYLCASQTLAGEETQYFGPGTRLLVL.